This T cell receptor beta chain was found in a study of graft-versus-host responses after intestinal transplantation. Whole-study context: Among the recipients, transplants were multivisceral, liver-intestinal, or isolated intestinal. The recipients all started with anti-thymocyte globulin induction and then took tacrolimus and steroids for around three years.

TCRdb's copy holds only in-frame clones and misses some; the assay was immunoSEQ multiplex PCR. The profile shows about 110,000 clones, around nine tenths of them singletons. For this clone: Antigen unknown.

With V trimmed by 7 bases and J by 6 bases, 5 bases remained unmatched. CDR1 is MNHNS, CDR2 SASEGT, per germline. CDR3 length: 13 residues. Overall study results and limits: Early post-transplant declines in HvG were associated with peak levels of circulating GvH clones. Recipient marrow held GvH clones, some first seen in ileum or blood.

Material: unstimulated CD4+ T cells sorted from spleen or lymph node cells, obtained before transplant. The rearrangement uses TRBV6-1 and TRBJ2-3; 9 bases map to TRBD1. The receptor was isolated from a human donor who was the organ donor for an intestinal transplant. DNA of the CDR3: TGTGCCAGCAACCGGGACAGGGCGGATACGCAGTATTTT. As protein: CASNRDRADTQYF.